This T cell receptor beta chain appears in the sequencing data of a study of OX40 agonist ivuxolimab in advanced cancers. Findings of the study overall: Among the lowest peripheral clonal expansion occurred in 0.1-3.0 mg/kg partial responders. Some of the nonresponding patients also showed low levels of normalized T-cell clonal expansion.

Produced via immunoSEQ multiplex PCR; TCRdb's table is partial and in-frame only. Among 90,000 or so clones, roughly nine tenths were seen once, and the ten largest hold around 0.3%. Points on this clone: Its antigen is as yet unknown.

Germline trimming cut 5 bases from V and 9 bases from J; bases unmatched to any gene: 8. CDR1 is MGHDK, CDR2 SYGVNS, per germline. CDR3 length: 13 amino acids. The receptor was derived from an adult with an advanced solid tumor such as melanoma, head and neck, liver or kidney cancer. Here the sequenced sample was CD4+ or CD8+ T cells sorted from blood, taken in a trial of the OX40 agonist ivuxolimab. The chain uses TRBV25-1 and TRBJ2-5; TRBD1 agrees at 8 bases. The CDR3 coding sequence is TGTGCCAGCAGTCAAGGGACAGGTCGGGCCCAGTACTTC. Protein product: CASSQGTGRAQYF.